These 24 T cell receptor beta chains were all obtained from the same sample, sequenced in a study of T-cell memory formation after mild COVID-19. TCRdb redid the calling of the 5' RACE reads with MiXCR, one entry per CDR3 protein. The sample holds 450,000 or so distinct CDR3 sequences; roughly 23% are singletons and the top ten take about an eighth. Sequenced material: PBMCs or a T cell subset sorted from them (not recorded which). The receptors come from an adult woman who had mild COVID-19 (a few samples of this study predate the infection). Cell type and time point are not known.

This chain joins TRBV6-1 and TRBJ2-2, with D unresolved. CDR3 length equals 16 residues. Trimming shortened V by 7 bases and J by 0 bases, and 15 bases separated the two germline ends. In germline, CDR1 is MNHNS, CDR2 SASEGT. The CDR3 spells CASTASSSPNTGELFF. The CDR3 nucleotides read TGTGCCAGCACAGCCTCGTCCAGTCCGAACACCGGGGAGCTGTTTTTT.

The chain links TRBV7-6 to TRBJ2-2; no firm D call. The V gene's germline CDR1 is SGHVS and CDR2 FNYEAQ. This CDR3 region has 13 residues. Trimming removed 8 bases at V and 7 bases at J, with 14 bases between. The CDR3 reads CASFGPLRGELFF. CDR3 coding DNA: TGTGCCAGCTTTGGGCCACTTCGCGGGGAGCTGTTTTTT.

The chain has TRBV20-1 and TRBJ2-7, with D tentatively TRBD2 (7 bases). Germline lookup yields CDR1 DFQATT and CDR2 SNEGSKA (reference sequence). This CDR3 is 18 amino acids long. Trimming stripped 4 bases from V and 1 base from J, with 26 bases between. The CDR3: CSAKGGYGSTAGSYEQYF. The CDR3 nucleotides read TGCAGTGCTAAGGGGGGGTACGGGAGCACGGCAGGGTCCTACGAGCAGTACTTC.

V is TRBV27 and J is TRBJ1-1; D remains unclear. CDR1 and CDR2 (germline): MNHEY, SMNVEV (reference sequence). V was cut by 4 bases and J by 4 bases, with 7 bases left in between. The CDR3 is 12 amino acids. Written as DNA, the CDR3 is TGTGCCAGCAGTTCGTCGCCCACTGAAGCTTTCTTT. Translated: CASSSSPTEAFF.

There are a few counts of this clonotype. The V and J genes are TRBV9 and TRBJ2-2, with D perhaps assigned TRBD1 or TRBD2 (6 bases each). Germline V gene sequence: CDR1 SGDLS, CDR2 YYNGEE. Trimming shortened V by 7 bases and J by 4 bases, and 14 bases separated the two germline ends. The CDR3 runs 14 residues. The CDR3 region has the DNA TGTGCCAGCGGGGGCGGGATAGGCACCGGGGAGCTGTTTTTT. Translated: CASGGGIGTGELFF.

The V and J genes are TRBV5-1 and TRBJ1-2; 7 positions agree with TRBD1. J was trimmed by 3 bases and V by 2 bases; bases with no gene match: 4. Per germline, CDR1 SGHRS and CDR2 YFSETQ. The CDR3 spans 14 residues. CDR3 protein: CASSLDRVDYGYTF. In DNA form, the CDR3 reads TGCGCCAGCAGCTTAGACAGGGTTGACTATGGCTACACCTTC. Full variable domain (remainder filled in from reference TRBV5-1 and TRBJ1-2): KAGVTQTPRYLIKTRGQQVTLSCSPISGHRSVSWYQQTPGQGLQFLFEYFSETQRNKGNFPGRFSGRQFSNSRSEMNVSTLELGDSALYLCASSLDRVDYGYTFGSGTRLTVV.

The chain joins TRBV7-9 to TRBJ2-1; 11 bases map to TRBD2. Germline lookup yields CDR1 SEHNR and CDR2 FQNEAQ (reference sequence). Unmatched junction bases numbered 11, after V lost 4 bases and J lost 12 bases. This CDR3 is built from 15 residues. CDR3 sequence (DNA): TGTGCCAGCAGCTGGACTAGCGGGCCTGCTATAGGGCAGTTCTTC. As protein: CASSWTSGPAIGQFF.

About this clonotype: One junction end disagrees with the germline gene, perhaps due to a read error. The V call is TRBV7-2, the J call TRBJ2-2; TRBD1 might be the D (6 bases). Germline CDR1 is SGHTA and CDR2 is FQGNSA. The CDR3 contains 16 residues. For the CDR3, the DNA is TGTGACAGCAGCTTTCACAGGGAGAGTCCCACCGGGGAGCTGTTTTTT. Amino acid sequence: CDSSFHRESPTGELFF.

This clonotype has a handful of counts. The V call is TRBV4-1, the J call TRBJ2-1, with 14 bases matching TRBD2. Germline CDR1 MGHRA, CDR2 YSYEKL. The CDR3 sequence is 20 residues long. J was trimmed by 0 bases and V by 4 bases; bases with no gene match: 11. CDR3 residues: CASSPKGGTSGGGSYNEQFF. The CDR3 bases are TGCGCCAGCAGCCCTAAAGGGGGGACTAGCGGGGGAGGCTCCTACAATGAGCAGTTCTTC.

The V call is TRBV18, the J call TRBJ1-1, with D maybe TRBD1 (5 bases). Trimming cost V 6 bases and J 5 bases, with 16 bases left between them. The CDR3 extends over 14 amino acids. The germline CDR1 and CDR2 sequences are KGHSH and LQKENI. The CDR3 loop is CASSPDSPRTEAFF. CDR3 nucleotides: TGTGCCAGCTCCCCCGACAGTCCCCGAACTGAAGCTTTCTTT.

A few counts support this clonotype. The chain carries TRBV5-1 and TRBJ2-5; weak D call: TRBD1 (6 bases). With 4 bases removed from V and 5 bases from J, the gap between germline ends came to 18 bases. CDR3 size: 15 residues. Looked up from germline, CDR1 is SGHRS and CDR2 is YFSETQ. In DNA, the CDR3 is TGCGCCAGCAGCCCCCCGGCAGGGGCGTGGGAGACCCAGTACTTC. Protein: CASSPPAGAWETQYF.

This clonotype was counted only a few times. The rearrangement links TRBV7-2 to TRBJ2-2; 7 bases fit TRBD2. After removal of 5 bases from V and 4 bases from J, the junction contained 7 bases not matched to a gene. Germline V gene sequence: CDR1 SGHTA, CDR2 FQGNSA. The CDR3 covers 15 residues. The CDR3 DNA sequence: TGTGCCAGCAGCCAGGAGGGAGGGGTCACCGGGGAGCTGTTTTTT. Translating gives CASSQEGGVTGELFF.

The CDR3 coding sequence is TGTGCCAGCAGTTTATTTACTTTGGGGGGCGGTCAACCCCAGCATTTT. This sequence encodes CASSLFTLGGGQPQHF. This chain uses TRBV12-3 or TRBV12-4 with TRBJ1-5, with D perhaps matching TRBD1 (6 bases). This CDR3 has 16 residues. Deletions cut 2 bases from V and 10 bases from J, with 21 bases between.

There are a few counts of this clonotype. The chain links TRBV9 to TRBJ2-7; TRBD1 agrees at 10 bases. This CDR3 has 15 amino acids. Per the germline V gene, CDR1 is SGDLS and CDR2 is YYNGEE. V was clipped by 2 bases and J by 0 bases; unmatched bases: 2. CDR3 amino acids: CASSVGTGVSYEQYF. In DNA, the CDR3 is TGTGCCAGCAGCGTCGGGACAGGGGTCTCCTACGAGCAGTACTTC. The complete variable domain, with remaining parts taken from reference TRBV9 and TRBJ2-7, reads DSGVTQTPKHLITATGQRVTLRCSPRSGDLSVYWYQQSLDQGLQFLIQYYNGEERAKGNILERFSAQQFPDLHSELNLSSLELGDSALYFCASSVGTGVSYEQYFGPGTRLTVT.

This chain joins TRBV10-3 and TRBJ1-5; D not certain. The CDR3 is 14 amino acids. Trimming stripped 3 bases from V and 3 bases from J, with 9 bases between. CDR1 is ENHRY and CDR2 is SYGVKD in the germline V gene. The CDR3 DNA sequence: TGTGCCATCAGTGACACCGGGAACAATCAGCCCCAGCATTTT. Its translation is CAISDTGNNQPQHF.

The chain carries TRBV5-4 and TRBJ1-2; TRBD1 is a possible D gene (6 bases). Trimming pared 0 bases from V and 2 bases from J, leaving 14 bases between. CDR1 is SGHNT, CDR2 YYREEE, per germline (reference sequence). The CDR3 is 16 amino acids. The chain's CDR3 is CASSLATKGGNYGYTF. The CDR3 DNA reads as TGTGCCAGCAGCTTGGCCACGAAGGGGGGCAACTATGGCTACACCTTC.

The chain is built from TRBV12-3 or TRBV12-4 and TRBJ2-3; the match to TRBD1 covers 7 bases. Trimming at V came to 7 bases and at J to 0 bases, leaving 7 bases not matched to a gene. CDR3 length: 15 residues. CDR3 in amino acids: CASKQGVPSTDTQYF. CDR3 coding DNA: TGTGCCAGCAAGCAGGGGGTTCCGAGCACAGATACGCAGTATTTT.

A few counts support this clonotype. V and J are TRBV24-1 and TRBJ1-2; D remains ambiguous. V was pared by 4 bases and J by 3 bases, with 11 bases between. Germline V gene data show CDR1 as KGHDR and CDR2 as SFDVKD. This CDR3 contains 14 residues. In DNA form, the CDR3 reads TGTGCCACCAGTGACCATACAGAGCACTATGGCTACACCTTC. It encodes CATSDHTEHYGYTF.

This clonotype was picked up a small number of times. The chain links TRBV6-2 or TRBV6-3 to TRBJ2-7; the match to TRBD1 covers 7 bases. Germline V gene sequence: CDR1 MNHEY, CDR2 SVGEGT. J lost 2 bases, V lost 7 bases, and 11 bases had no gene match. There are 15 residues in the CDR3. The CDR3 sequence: CASMGTRQGTYEQYF. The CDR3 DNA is TGTGCCAGCATGGGGACCCGACAGGGCACCTACGAGCAGTACTTC.

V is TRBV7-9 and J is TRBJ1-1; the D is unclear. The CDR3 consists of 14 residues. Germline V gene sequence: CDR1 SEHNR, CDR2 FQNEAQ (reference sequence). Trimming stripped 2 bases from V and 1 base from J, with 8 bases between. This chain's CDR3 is CASSLSTENTEAFF. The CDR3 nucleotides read TGTGCCAGCAGCTTAAGTACCGAGAACACTGAAGCTTTCTTT.

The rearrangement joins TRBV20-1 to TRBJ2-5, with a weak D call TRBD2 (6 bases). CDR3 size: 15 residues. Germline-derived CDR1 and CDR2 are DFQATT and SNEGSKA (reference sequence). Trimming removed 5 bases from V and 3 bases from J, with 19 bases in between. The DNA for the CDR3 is TGCAGTGCTTCCCAGACGGGACTGCAAAAAGAGACCCAGTACTTC. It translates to CSASQTGLQKETQYF.

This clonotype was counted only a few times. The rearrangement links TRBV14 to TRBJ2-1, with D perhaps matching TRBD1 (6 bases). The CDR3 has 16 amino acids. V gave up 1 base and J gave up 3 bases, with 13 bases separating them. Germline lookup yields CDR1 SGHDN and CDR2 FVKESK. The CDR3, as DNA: TGTGCCAGCAGCCAAGGACAGGCCACCGGCTACAATGAGCAGTTCTTC. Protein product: CASSQGQATGYNEQFF.

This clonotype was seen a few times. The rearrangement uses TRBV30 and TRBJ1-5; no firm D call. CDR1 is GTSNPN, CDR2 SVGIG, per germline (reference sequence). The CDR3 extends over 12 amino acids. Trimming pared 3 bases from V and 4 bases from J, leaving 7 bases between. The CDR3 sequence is CAWSQGNQPQHF. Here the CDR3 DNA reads TGTGCCTGGAGCCAAGGGAATCAGCCCCAGCATTTT.

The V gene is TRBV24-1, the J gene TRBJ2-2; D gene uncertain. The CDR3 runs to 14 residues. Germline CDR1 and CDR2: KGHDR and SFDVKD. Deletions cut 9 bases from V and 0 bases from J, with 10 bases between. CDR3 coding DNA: TGTGCCACCGAGACATATGCGAACACCGGGGAGCTGTTTTTT. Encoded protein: CATETYANTGELFF.